This T cell receptor beta chain was sequenced in a study of cytomegalovirus exposure and HLA in healthy donors. PCR primers comprised 60 Vbeta and 13 Jbeta primers. TCRdb's table, derived via immunoSEQ multiplex PCR, lists solely in-frame clones and lacks some. The sample includes approximately 220,000 clones, around 80% seen only once; the top ten take 0.22%. The CDR3 is made up of 15 amino acids. In germline, CDR1 is SGDLS, CDR2 YYNGEE. The V and J ends lost 4 bases and 5 bases respectively, with 16 bases between them. The sequenced sample consisted of PBMCs. The origin of this receptor is a girl aged 2-9 years in good health and CMV-seronegative. The chain couples TRBV9 to TRBJ2-1; D is possibly TRBD1 (5 bases). CDR3 sequence: CASSPQSGADNEQFF. Here the CDR3 DNA reads TGTGCCAGCAGCCCCCAAAGTGGGGCCGACAATGAGCAGTTCTTC.